This T cell receptor (beta chain) was recorded in a study of human CD8 memory T cell subsets. This clonotype is large (0.1 to 1%) by frequency. Preparation of the TCR beta libraries relied on UMI-labeled 5' RACE. TCRdb reprocessed the 5' RACE reads, keeping one entry per CDR3 protein, no DNA. This listing includes 9,000 to 15,000 distinct CDR3 sequences. This TCR derives from a human donor in good health. Sequencing was performed on CD8+ T cells from PBMCs.

CDR3 sequence: CASSLEGMERGSEKLFF. The rearrangement joins TRBV5-8 to TRBJ1-4; lacking DNA, the TRBD1 call made by TCRdb goes unchecked. Germline V CDR1 and CDR2: SGHTS, YDEGEE. CDR3 length: 17 residues.